This paragraph reports one TCR beta chain. The antigen remains undetermined. This sample is drawn from a study of siplizumab effects on memory and regulatory T cells. Regarding the study as a whole: Suppressive function of proliferating Tregs from siplizumab cultures was not confirmed.

This table comes from immunoSEQ multiplex PCR, and its TCRdb copy is limited to in-frame clones, with some not included. The sample carries roughly 100,000 clones, approximately 94% recorded once. V was pared by 3 bases and J by 0 bases, with 5 bases of the junction left unmatched. From germline, CDR1 is SGDLS and CDR2 YYNGEE. The CDR3 has 15 residues. V is TRBV9 and J is TRBJ1-2; 7 nucleotides line up with TRBD1. The receptor was isolated from a human donor in good health. The sequencing sample was made of CD4+ T cells sorted from blood. For the CDR3, the DNA is TGTGCCAGCAGCGCGGGACAGAGACCTAACTATGGCTACACCTTC. It specifies CASSAGQRPNYGYTF.